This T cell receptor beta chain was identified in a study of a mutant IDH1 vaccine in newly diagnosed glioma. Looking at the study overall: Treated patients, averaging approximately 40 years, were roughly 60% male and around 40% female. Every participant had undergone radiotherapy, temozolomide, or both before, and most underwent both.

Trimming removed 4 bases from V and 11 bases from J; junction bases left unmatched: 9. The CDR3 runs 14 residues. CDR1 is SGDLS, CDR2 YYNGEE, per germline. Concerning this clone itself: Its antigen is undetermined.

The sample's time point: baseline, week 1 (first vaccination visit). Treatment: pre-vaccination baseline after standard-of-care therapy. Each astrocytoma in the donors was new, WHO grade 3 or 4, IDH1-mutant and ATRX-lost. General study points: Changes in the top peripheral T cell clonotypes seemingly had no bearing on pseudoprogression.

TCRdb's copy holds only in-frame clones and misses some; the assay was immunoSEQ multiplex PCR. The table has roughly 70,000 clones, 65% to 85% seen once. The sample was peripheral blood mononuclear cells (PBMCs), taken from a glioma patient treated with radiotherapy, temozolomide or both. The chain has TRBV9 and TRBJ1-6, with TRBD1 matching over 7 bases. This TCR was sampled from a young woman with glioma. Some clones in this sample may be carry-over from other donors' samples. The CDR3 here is CASSQQTGLTPLHF. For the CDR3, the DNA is TGTGCCAGCAGCCAGCAGACAGGGCTTACACCCCTCCACTTT.